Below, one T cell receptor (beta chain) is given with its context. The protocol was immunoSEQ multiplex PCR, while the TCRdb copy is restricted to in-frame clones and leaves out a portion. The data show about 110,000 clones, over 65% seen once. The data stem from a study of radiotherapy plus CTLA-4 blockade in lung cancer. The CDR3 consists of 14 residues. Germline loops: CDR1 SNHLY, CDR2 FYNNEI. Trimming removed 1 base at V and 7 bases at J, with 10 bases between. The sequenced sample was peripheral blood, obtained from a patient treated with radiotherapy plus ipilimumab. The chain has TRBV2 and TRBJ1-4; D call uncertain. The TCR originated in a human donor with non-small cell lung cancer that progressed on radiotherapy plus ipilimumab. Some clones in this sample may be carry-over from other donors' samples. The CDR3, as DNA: TGTGCCAGCAGTGAAGGGGTTGTCGGTGAAAAACTGTTTTTT. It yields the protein CASSEGVVGEKLFF.